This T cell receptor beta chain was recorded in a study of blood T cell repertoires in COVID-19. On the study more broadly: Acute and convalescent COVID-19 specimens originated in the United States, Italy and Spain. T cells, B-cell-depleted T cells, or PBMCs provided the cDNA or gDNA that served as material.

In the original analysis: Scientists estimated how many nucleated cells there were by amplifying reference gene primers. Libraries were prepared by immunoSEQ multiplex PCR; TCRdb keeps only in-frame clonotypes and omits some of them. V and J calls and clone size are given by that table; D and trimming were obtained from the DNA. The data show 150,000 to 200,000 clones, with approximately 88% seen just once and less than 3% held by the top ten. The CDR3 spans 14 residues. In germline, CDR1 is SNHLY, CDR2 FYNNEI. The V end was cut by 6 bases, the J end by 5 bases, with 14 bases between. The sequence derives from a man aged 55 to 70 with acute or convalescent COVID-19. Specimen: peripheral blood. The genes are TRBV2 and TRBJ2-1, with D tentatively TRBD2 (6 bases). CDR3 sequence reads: CASRAGTANNEQFF. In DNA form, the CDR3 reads TGTGCCAGCAGGGCCGGGACTGCAAACAATGAGCAGTTCTTC.